This T cell receptor (beta chain) appears in the sequencing data of a study of glioma-infiltrating T cells after dendritic cell vaccination. Stated time point: after dendritic cell vaccination, including at tumor progression/relapse. The CDR3 is 15 residues long. The ends lost 7 bases at V and 6 bases at J; junction bases unmatched: 15. CDR1 LGHNT and CDR2 FRNRAP come from the germline V gene. The repertoire was sequenced with immunoSEQ multiplex PCR; TCRdb's copy has only in-frame clones and lacks some. The sample has about 64,000 clones; around nine tenths are singletons. The clonotype comes from a human donor with glioblastoma. This chain links TRBV12-5 with TRBJ2-7; TRBD1 agrees at 7 bases. The material was blood, obtained after dendritic cell vaccination. CDR3 residues: CASDSPRTGFFEQYF. CDR3 bases: TGTGCTAGTGACTCCCCCCGGACAGGTTTCTTCGAGCAGTACTTC. Supplemented by reference TRBV12-5 and TRBJ2-7, the full variable domain reads DARVTQTPRHKVTEMGQEVTMRCQPILGHNTVFWYRQTMMQGLELLAYFRNRAPLDDSGMPKDRFSAEMPDATLATLKIQPSEPRDSAVYFCASDSPRTGFFEQYFGPGTRLTVT.